These T cell receptor beta chains were read from a single sample in a study of blood T cell repertoires in COVID-19. TCRdb's copy holds only in-frame clones and misses some; the assay was immunoSEQ multiplex PCR. This table has over 150,000 clones, approximately 81% appearing once. Sequenced sample: peripheral blood. Receptors originate from a man aged 18 to 30 with active or convalescent COVID-19. Each CDR3 is given with its conserved first and last residue. A D gene is named only where the DNA matches it firmly. Clone size appears in some rows only: once, few, many, or a class for an expanded clone.

len: 14; j_gene: TRBJ1-2; v_gene: TRBV3-1/TRBV3-2; d_gene: NA; abundance: NA; CDR3aa: CASSQGAGEGGYTF; CDR3nt: TGTGCCAGCAGCCAAGGTGCCGGGGAAGGTGGCTACACCTTC
len: 16; j_gene: TRBJ2-7; v_gene: TRBV4-3; d_gene: TRBD2; abundance: NA; CDR3aa: CASSRGTSGSSYEQYF; CDR3nt: TGCGCCAGCAGCCGGGGGACTAGCGGGAGTAGCTACGAGCAGTACTTC
len: 15; j_gene: TRBJ1-1; v_gene: TRBV18; d_gene: NA; abundance: NA; CDR3aa: CASSPWGGTNTEAFF; CDR3nt: TGTGCCAGCTCACCTTGGGGGGGCACGAACACTGAAGCTTTCTTT
len: 12; j_gene: TRBJ2-2; v_gene: TRBV2; d_gene: NA; abundance: NA; CDR3aa: CASSVSGGELFF; CDR3nt: TGTGCCAGCAGTGTCAGTGGCGGGGAGCTGTTTTTT
len: 13; j_gene: TRBJ2-2; v_gene: TRBV30; d_gene: NA; abundance: NA; CDR3aa: CAWKMGLVGELFF; CDR3nt: TGTGCCTGGAAAATGGGGCTGGTCGGGGAGCTGTTTTTT
len: 14; j_gene: TRBJ1-2; v_gene: TRBV24-1; d_gene: TRBD1; abundance: once; CDR3aa: CATRSEGAWSGYTF; CDR3nt: TGTGCCACCAGAAGCGAGGGGGCATGGAGTGGCTACACCTTC
len: 14; j_gene: TRBJ1-4; v_gene: TRBV7-2; d_gene: TRBD1; abundance: few; CDR3aa: CASSFRGYDEKLFF; CDR3nt: TGTGCCAGCAGCTTCAGGGGGTATGATGAAAAACTGTTTTTT
len: 15; j_gene: TRBJ2-7; v_gene: TRBV5-1; d_gene: NA; abundance: NA; CDR3aa: CASSLVLEGDYEQYF; CDR3nt: TGCGCCAGCAGCTTGGTTCTGGAGGGTGACTACGAGCAGTACTTC
len: 13; j_gene: TRBJ2-7; v_gene: TRBV28; d_gene: TRBD2; abundance: NA; CDR3aa: CASTPTGGDEQYF; CDR3nt: TGTGCCAGCACCCCAACGGGGGGGGACGAGCAGTACTTC
len: 16; j_gene: TRBJ2-7; v_gene: TRBV4-2; d_gene: TRBD2; abundance: NA; CDR3aa: CASSQDETSGSNEQYF; CDR3nt: TGTGCCAGCAGCCAAGATGAGACTAGCGGGAGCAACGAGCAGTACTTC
len: 14; j_gene: TRBJ1-1; v_gene: TRBV10-3; d_gene: NA; abundance: NA; CDR3aa: CAISETGLNTEAFF; CDR3nt: TGTGCCATCAGTGAGACAGGATTGAACACTGAAGCTTTCTTT
len: 13; j_gene: TRBJ2-1; v_gene: TRBV12-3/TRBV12-4; d_gene: TRBD2; abundance: NA; CDR3aa: CASSLGGGNEQFF; CDR3nt: TGTGCCAGCAGTTTAGGGGGGGGCAATGAGCAGTTCTTC
len: 14; j_gene: TRBJ2-3; v_gene: TRBV11-3; d_gene: NA; abundance: NA; CDR3aa: CASSFRPVSDTQYF; CDR3nt: TGTGCCAGCAGCTTCCGTCCAGTTTCAGATACGCAGTATTTT
len: 16; j_gene: TRBJ2-7; v_gene: TRBV24-1; d_gene: NA; abundance: NA; CDR3aa: CATSDRHRSHRYEQYF; CDR3nt: TGTGCCACCAGTGACCGTCACAGGTCTCACCGCTACGAGCAGTACTTC
len: 14; j_gene: TRBJ1-1; v_gene: TRBV5-1; d_gene: NA; abundance: NA; CDR3aa: CASSLRGRDTEAFF; CDR3nt: TGCGCCAGCAGCTTGCGGGGTAGGGACACTGAAGCTTTCTTT
len: 16; j_gene: TRBJ1-5; v_gene: TRBV7-2; d_gene: NA; abundance: NA; CDR3aa: CASSHGGSISNQPQHF; CDR3nt: TGTGCCAGCAGCCATGGGGGGAGTATTAGCAATCAGCCCCAGCATTTT
len: 15; j_gene: TRBJ2-1; v_gene: TRBV25-1; d_gene: TRBD2; abundance: NA; CDR3aa: CASSGTSGIYNEQFF; CDR3nt: TGTGCCAGCAGTGGTACTAGCGGGATTTACAATGAGCAGTTCTTC
len: 16; j_gene: TRBJ2-1; v_gene: TRBV7-8; d_gene: TRBD2; abundance: NA; CDR3aa: CASSLVVSSGHNEQFF; CDR3nt: TGTGCCAGCAGCTTAGTTGTCTCTAGCGGGCACAATGAGCAGTTCTTC
len: 18; j_gene: TRBJ2-1; v_gene: TRBV27; d_gene: NA; abundance: NA; CDR3aa: CASSLSWQVKKSSNEQFF; CDR3nt: TGTGCCAGCAGTTTATCTTGGCAGGTCAAAAAATCTTCCAATGAGCAGTTCTTC
len: 15; j_gene: TRBJ2-7; v_gene: TRBV19; d_gene: TRBD1; abundance: few; CDR3aa: CASSTTGTARYEQYF; CDR3nt: TGTGCCAGTAGTACAACCGGGACAGCCAGATACGAGCAGTACTTC